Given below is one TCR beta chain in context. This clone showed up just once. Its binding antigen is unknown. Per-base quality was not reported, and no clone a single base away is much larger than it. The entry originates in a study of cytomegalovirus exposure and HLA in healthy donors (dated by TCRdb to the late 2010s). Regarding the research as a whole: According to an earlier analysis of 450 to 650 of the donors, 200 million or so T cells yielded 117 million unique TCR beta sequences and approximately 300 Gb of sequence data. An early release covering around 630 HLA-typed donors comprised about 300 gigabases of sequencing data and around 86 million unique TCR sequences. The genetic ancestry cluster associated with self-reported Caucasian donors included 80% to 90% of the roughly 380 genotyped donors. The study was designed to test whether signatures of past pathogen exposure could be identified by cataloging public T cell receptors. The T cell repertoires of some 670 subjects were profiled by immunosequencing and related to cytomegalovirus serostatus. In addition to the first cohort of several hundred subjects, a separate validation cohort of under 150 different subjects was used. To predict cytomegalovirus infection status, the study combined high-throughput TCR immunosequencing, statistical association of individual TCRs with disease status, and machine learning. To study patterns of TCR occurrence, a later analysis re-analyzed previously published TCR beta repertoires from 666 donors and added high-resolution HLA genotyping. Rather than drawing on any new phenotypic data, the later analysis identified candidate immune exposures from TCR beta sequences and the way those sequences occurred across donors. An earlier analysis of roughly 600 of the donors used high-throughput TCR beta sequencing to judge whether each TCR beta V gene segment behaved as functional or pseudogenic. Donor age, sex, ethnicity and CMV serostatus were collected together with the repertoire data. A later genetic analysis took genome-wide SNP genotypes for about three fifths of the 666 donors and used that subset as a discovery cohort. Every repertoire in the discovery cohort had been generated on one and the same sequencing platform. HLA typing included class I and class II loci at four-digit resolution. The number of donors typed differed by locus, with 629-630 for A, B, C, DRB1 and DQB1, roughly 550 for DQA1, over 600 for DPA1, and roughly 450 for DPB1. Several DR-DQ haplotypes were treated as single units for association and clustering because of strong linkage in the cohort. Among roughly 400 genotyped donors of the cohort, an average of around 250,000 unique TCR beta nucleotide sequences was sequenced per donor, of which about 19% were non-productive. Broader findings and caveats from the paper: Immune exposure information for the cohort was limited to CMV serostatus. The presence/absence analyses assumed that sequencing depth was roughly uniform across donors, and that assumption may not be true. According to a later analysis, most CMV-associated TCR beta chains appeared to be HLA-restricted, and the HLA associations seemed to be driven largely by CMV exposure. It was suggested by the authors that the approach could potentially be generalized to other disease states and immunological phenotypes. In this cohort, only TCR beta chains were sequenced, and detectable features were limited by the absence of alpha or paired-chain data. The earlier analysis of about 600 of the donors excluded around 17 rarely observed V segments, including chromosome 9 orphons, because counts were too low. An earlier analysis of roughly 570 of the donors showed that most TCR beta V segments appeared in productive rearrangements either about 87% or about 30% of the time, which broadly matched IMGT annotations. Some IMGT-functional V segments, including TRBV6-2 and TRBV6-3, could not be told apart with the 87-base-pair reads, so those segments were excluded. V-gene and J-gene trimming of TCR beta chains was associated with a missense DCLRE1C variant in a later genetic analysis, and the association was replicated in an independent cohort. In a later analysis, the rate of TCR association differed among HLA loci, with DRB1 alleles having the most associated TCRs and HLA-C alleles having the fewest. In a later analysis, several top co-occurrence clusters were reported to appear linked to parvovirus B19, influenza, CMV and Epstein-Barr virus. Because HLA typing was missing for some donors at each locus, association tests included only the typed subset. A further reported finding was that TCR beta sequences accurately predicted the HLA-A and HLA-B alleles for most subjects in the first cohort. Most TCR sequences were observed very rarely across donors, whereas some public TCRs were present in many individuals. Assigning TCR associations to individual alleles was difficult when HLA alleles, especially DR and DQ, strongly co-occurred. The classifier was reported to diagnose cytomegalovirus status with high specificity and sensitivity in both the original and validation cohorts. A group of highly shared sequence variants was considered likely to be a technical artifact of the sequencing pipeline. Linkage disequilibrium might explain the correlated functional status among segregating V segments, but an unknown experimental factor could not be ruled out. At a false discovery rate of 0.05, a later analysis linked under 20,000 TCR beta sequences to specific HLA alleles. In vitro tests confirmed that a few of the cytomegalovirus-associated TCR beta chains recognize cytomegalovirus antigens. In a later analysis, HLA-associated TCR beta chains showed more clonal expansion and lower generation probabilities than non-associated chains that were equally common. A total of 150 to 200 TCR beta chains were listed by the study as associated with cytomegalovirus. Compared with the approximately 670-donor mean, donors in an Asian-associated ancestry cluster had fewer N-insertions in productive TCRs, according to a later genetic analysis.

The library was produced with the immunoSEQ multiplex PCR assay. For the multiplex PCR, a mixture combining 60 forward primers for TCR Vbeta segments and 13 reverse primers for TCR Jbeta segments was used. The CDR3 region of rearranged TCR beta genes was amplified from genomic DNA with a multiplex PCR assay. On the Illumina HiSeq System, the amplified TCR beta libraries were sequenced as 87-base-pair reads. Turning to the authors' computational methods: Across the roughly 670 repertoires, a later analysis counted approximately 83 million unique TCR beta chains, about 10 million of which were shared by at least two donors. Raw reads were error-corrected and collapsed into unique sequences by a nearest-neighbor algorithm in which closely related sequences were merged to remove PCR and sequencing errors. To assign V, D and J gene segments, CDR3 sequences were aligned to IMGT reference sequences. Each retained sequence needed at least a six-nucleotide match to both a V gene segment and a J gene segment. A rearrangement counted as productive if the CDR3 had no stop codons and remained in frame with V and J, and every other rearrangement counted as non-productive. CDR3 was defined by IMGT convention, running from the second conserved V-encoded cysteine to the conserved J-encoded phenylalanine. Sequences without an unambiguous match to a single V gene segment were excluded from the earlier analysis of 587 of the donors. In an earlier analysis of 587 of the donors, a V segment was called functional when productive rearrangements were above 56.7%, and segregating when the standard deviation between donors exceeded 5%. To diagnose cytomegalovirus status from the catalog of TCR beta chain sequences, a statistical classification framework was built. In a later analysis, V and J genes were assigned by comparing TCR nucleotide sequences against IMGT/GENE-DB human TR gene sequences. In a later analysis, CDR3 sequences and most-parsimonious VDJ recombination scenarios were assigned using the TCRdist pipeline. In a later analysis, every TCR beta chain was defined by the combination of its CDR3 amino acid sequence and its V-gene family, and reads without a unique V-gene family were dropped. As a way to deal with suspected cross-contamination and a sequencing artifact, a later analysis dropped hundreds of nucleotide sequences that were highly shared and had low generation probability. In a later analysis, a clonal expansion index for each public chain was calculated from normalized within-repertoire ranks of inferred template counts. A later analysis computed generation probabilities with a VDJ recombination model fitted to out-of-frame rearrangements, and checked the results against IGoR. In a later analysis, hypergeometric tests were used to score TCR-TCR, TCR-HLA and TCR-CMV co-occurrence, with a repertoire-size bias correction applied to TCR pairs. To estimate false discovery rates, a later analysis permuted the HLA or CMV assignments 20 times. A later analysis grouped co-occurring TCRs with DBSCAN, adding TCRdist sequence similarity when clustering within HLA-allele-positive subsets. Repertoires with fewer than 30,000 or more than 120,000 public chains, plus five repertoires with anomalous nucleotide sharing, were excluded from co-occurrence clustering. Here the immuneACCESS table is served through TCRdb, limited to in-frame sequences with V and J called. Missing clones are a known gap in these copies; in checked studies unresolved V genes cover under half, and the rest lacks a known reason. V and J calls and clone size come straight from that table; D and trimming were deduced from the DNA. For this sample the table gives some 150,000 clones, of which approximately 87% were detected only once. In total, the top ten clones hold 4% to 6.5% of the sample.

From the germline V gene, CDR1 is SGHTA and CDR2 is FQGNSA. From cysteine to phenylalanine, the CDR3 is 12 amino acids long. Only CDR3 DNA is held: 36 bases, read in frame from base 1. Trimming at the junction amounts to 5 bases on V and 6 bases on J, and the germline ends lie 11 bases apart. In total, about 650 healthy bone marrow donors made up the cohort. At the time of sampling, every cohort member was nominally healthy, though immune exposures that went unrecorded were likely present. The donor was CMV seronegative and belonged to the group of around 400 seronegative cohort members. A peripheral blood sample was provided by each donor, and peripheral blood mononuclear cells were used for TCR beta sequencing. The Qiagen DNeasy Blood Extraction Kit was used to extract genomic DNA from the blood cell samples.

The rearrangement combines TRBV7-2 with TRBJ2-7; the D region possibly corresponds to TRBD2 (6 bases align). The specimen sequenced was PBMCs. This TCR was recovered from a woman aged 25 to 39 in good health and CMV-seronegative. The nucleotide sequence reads TGTGCCAGCAGCCCGTCGCGGGGCGAGCAGTACTTC. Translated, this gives CASSPSRGEQYF.